One sample yielded the 5 T cell receptor beta chains listed below, sequenced in a study of cytomegalovirus exposure and HLA in healthy donors. With 60 Vbeta and 13 Jbeta primers, the PCR was carried out. Libraries were prepared by immunoSEQ multiplex PCR; TCRdb keeps only in-frame clonotypes and omits some of them. The sample includes about 130,000 clones, 75% to 85% of them seen just once. Sequencing input: PBMCs. Receptors originate from a man between 35 and 55 years old in good health and CMV-seronegative.

The rearrangement uses TRBV7-2 and TRBJ2-7; 7 bases match TRBD2. V shed 0 bases and J 5 bases; nucleotides not matched to a gene: 7. The CDR3 contains 15 residues. The germline gives CDR1 SGHTA, CDR2 FQGNSA. The CDR3: CASSLAAGVLNEQYF. The CDR3 DNA reads as TGTGCCAGCAGCTTAGCGGCGGGAGTTCTCAACGAGCAGTACTTC.

In this sample, this clone turned up a few times. V and J are TRBV7-2 and TRBJ1-5; tentative D call: TRBD1 (6 bases). This CDR3 spans 15 amino acids. The ends were cut back, 3 bases at V and 1 base at J, with 10 bases in the middle. From germline, CDR1 is SGHTA and CDR2 FQGNSA. The CDR3 protein is CASSFTGQSNQPQHF. The CDR3 coding sequence is TGTGCCAGCAGCTTTACAGGGCAAAGCAATCAGCCCCAGCATTTT.

The chain carries TRBV5-1 and TRBJ2-2; tentative D call: TRBD2 (5 bases). V was trimmed by 4 bases and J by 0 bases, leaving 10 bases between them. Germline V lookup: CDR1 SGHRS, CDR2 YFSETQ. The CDR3 is 15 amino acids. CDR3 loop: CASSPPSSNTGELFF. The DNA for the CDR3 is TGCGCCAGCAGCCCTCCTAGCTCGAACACCGGGGAGCTGTTTTTT.

The V and J genes are TRBV7-9 and TRBJ2-7; 13 nucleotides align to TRBD2. The V segment lost 5 bases and the J segment 4 bases; nucleotides outside the gene matches: 8. Looked up from germline, CDR1 is SEHNR and CDR2 is FQNEAQ (reference sequence). The CDR3 totals 16 residues. Written as DNA, the CDR3 is TGTGCCAGCAGCCACGGGACTAGCGGGACGGGTTACGAGCAGTACTTC. It is translated as CASSHGTSGTGYEQYF.

The chain is built from TRBV2 and TRBJ1-4; the D is unclear. V lost 3 bases to trimming and J lost 3 bases, with 8 bases between them. The CDR3 contains 14 residues. Germline-derived CDR1 and CDR2 are SNHLY and FYNNEI. CDR3 sequence (DNA): TGTGCCAGCAGTGATGGGCGCGCTAATGAAAAACTGTTTTTT. This gives the protein CASSDGRANEKLFF.